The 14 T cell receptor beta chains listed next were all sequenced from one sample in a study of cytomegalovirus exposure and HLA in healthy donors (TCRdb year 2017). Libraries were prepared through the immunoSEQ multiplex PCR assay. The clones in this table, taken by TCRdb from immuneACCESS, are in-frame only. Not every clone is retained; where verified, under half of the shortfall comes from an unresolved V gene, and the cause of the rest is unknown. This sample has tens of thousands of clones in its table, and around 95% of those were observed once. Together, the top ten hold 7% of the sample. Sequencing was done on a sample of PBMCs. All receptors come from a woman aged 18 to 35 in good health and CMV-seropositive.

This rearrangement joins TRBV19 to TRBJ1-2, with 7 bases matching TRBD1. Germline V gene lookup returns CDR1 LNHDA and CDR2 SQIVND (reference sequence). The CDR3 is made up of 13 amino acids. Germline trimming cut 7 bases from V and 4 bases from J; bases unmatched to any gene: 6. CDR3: CASKSRGSYGYTF. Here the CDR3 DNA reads TGTGCCAGTAAAAGCAGGGGGTCCTATGGCTACACCTTC.

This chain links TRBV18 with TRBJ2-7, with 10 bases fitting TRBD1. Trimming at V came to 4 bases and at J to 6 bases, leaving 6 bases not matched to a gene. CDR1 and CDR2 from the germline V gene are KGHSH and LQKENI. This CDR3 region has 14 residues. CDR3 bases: TGTGCCAGCTCACGACCGGGACAGGGGTTCGAGCAGTACTTC. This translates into CASSRPGQGFEQYF.

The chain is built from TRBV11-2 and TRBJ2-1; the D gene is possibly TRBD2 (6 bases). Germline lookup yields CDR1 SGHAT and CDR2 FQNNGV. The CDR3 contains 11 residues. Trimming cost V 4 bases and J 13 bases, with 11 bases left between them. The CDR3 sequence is CASSSGTPQFF. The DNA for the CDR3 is TGTGCCAGCAGCTCCGGGACTCCCCAGTTCTTC.

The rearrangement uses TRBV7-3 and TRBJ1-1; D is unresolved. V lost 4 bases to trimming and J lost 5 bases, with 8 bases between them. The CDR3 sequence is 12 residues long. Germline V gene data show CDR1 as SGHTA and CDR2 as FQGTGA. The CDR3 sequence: CASSSITTEAFF. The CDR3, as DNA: TGTGCCAGCAGCTCCATTACAACTGAAGCTTTCTTT.

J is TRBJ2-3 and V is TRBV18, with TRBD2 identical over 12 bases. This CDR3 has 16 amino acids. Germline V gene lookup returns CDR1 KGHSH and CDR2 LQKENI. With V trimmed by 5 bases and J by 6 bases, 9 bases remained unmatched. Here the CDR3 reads CASSSTSGGERDTQYF. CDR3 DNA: TGTGCCAGCTCATCGACTAGCGGGGGCGAAAGGGATACGCAGTATTTT. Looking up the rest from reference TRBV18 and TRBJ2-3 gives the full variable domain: NAGVMQNPRHLVRRRGQEARLRCSPMKGHSHVYWYRQLPEEGLKFMVYLQKENIIDESGMPKERFSAEFPKEGPSILRIQQVVRGDSAAYFCASSSTSGGERDTQYFGPGTRLTVL.

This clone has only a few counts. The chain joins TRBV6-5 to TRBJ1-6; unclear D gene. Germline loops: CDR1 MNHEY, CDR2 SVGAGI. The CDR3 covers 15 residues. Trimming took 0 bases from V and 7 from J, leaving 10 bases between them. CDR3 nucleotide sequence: TGTGCCAGCAGTTACTCGAGGCAGAAGAATTCACCCCTCCACTTT. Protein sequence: CASSYSRQKNSPLHF.

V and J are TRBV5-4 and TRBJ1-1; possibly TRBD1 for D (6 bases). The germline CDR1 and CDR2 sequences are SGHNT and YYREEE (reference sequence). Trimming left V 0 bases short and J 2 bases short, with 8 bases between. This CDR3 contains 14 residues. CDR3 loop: CASSLDRANTEAFF. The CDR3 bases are TGTGCCAGCAGCTTGGACAGGGCAAACACTGAAGCTTTCTTT.

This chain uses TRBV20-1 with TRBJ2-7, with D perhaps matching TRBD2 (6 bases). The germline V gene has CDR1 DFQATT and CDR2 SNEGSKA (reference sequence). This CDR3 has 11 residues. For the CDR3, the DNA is TGCAGCCTGGGGAGGCGGTACGAGCAGTACTTC. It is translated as CSLGRRYEQYF.

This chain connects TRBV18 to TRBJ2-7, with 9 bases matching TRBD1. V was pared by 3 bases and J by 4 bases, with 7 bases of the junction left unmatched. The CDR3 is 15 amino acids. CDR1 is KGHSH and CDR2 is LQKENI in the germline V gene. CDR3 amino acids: CASSPLSDRGYEQYF. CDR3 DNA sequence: TGTGCCAGCTCACCCTTGTCGGACAGGGGTTACGAGCAGTACTTC.

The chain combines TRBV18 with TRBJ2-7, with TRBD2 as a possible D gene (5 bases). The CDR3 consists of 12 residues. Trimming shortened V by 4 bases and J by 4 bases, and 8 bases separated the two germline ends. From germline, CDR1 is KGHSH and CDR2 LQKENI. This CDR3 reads CASSRGSYEQYF. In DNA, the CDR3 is TGTGCCAGCTCACGAGGGTCGTACGAGCAGTACTTC.

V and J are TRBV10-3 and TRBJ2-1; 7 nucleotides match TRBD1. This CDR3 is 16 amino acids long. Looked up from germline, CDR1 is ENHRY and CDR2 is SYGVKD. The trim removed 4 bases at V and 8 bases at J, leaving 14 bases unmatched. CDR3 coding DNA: TGTGCCATCAGTGGTTGGTTAAGGGGGCGTAGCTATGAGCAGTTCTTC. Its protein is CAISGWLRGRSYEQFF.

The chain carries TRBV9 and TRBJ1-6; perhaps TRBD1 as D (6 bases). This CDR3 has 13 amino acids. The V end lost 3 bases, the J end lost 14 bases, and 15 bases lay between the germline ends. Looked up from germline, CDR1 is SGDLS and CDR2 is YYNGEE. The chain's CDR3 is CASSASQGNTLHF. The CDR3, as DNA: TGTGCCAGCAGCGCCTCCCAGGGGAACACCCTCCACTTT.

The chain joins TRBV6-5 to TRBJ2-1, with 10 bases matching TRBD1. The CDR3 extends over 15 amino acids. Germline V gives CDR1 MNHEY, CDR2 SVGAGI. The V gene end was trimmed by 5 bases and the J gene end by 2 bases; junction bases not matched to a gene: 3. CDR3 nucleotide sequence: TGTGCCAGCAGTCGACAGGGGGCAACCTACAATGAGCAGTTCTTC. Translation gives CASSRQGATYNEQFF.

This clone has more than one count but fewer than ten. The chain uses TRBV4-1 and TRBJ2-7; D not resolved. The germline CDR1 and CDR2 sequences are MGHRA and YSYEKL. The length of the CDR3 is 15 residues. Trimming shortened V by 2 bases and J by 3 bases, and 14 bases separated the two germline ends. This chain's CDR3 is CASSQSEASGYEQYF. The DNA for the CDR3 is TGCGCCAGCAGCCAATCAGAGGCTTCGGGCTACGAGCAGTACTTC.